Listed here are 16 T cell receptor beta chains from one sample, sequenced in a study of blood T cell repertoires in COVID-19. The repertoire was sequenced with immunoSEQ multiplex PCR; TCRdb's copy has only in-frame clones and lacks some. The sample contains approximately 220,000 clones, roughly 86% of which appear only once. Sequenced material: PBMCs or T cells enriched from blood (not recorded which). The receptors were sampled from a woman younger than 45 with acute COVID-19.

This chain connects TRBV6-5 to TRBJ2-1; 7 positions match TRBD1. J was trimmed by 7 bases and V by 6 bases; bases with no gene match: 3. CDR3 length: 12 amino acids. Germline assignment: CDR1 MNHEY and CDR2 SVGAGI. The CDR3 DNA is TGTGCCAGCAGGACAGGGAATAATGAGCAGTTCTTC. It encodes CASRTGNNEQFF.

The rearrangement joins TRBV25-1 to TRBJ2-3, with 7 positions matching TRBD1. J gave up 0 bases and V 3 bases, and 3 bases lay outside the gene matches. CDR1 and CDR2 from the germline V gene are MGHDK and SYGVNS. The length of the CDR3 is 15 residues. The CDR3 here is CASSDPGGSTDTQYF. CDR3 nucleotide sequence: TGTGCCAGCAGTGATCCAGGGGGTAGCACAGATACGCAGTATTTT.

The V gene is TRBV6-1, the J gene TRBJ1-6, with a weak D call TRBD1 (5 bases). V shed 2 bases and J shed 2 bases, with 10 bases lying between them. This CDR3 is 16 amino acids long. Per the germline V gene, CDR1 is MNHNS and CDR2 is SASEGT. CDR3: CASSEWQGTYNSPLHF. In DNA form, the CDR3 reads TGTGCCAGCAGTGAATGGCAGGGCACCTATAATTCACCCCTCCACTTT.

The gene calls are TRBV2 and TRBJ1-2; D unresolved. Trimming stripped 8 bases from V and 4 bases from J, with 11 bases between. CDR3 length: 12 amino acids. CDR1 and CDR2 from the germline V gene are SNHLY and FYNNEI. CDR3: CASEAEGYGYTF. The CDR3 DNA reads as TGTGCCAGCGAGGCGGAGGGCTATGGCTACACCTTC.

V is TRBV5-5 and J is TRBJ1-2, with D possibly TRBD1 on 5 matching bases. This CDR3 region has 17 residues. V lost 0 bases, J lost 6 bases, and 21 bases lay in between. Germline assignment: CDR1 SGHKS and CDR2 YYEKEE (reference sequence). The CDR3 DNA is TGTGCCAGCAGCTTGGAGTTCTTAAGGGGATCCTCAGATGGCTACACCTTC. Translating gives CASSLEFLRGSSDGYTF. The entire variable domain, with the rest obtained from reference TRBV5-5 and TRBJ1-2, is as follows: DAGVTQSPTHLIKTRGQQVTLRCSPISGHKSVSWYQQVLGQGPQFIFQYYEKEERGRGNFPDRFSARQFPNYSSELNVNALLLGDSALYLCASSLEFLRGSSDGYTFGSGTRLTVV.

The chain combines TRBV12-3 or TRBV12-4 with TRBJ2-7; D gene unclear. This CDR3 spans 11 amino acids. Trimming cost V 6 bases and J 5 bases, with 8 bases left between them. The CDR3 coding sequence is TGTGCCAGCAGCGAGCTCGACGAGCAGTACTTC. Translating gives CASSELDEQYF.

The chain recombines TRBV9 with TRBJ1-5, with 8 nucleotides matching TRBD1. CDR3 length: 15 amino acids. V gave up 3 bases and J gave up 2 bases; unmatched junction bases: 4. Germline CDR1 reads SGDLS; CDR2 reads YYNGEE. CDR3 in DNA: TGTGCCAGCAGCGGACGGGGACAGGGCAATCAGCCCCAGCATTTT. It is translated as CASSGRGQGNQPQHF.

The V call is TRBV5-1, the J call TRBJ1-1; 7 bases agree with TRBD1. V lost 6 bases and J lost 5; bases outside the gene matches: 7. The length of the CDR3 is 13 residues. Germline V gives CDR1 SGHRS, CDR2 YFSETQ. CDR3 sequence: CASKAQGRTEAFF. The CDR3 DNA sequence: TGCGCCAGCAAGGCACAGGGGAGAACTGAAGCTTTCTTT.

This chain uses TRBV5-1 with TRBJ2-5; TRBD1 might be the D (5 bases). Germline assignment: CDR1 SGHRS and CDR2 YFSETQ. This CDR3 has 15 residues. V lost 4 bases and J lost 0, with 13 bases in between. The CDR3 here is CASSADRDYQETQYF. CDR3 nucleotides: TGCGCCAGCAGCGCCGACAGAGACTACCAAGAGACCCAGTACTTC. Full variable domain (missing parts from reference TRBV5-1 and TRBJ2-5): KAGVTQTPRYLIKTRGQQVTLSCSPISGHRSVSWYQQTPGQGLQFLFEYFSETQRNKGNFPGRFSGRQFSNSRSEMNVSTLELGDSALYLCASSADRDYQETQYFGPGTRLLVL.

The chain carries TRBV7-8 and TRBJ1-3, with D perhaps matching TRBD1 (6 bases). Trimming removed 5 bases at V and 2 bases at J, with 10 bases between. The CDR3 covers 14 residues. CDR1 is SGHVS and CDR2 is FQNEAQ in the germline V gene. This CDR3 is CASSLRGAGNTIYF. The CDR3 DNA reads TGTGCCAGCAGCCTCAGGGGAGCTGGAAACACCATATATTTT.

CDR3 bases: TGTGCCAGCTCACCCTCTGGCGGGGGCGAGCAGTACTTC. Protein product: CASSPSGGGEQYF. The J gene is TRBJ2-7, the V gene TRBV18; 7 nucleotides match TRBD2. Trimming at V came to 3 bases and at J to 6 bases, leaving 5 bases not matched to a gene. Germline V gene data show CDR1 as KGHSH and CDR2 as LQKENI. The CDR3 loop spans 13 amino acids. Using reference TRBV18 and TRBJ2-7 for the parts outside the CDR3, the full variable domain is NAGVMQNPRHLVRRRGQEARLRCSPMKGHSHVYWYRQLPEEGLKFMVYLQKENIIDESGMPKERFSAEFPKEGPSILRIQQVVRGDSAAYFCASSPSGGGEQYFGPGTRLTVT.

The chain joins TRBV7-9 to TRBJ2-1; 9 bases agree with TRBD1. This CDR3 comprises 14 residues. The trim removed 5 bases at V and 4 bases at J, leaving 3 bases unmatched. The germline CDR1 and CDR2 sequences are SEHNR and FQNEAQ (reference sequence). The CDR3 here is CASSHRGLYNEQFF. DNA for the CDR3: TGTGCCAGCAGCCACAGGGGGCTTTACAATGAGCAGTTCTTC.

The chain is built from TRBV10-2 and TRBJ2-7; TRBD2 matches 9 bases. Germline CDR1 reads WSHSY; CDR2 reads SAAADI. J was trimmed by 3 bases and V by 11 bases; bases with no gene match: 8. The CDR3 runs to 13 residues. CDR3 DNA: TGCGCCTGCGGGGGGGGGTTTAACTACGAGCAGTACTTC. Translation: CACGGGFNYEQYF.

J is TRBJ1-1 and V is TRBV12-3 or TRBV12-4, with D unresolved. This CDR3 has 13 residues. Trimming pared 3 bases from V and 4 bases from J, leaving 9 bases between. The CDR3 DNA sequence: TGTGCCAGCAGTTTTTTTGGGAGCACTGAAGCTTTCTTT. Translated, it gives CASSFFGSTEAFF.

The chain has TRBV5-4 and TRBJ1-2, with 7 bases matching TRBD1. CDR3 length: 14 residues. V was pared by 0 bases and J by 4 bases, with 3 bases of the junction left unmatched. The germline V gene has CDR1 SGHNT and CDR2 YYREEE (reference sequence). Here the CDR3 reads CASSLEGDSYGYTF. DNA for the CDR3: TGTGCCAGCAGCTTGGAGGGGGACAGCTATGGCTACACCTTC.

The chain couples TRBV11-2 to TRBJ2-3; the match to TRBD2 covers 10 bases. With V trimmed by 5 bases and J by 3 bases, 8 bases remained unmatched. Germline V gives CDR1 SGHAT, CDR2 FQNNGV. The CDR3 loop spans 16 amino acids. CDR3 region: CASSAWGLANTDTQYF. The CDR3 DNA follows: TGTGCCAGCAGCGCCTGGGGACTAGCGAATACAGATACGCAGTATTTT.